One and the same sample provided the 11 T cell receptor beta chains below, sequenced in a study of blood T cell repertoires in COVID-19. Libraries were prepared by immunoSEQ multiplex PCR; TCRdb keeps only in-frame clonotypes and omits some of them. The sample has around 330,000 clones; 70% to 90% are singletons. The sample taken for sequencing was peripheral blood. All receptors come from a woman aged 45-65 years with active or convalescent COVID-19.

Written as DNA, the CDR3 is TGTGCCAGCAGCTTAAGCGGCACAGCGAACACTGAAGCTTTCTTT. It encodes CASSLSGTANTEAFF. The chain links TRBV7-2 to TRBJ1-1; no definite D call. This CDR3 has 15 residues. V was cut by 2 bases and J by 1 base, with 11 bases left in between. Germline V gene lookup returns CDR1 SGHTA and CDR2 FQGNSA.

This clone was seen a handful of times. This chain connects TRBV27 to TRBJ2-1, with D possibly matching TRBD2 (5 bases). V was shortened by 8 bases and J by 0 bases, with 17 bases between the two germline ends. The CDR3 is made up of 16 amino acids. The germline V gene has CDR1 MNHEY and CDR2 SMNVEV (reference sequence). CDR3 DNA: TGTGCCAGCCGAACCGGCCCGGGAAGCTCCTACAATGAGCAGTTCTTC. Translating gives CASRTGPGSSYNEQFF.

CDR3 residues: CASRWTGRNQPQHF. DNA for the CDR3: TGTGCCAGCAGATGGACAGGACGCAATCAGCCCCAGCATTTT. The V and J genes are TRBV28 and TRBJ1-5; 7 nucleotides match TRBD1. The V gene's germline CDR1 is MDHEN and CDR2 SYDVKM. V shed 6 bases, J shed 2 bases, and the junction held 4 bases outside the gene matches. This CDR3 contains 14 residues. Using reference TRBV28 and TRBJ1-5 for the parts outside the CDR3, the full variable domain is DVKVTQSSRYLVKRTGEKVFLECVQDMDHENMFWYRQDPGLGLRLIYFSYDVKMKEKGDIPEGYSVSREKKERFSLILESASTNQTSMYLCASRWTGRNQPQHFGDGTRLSIL.

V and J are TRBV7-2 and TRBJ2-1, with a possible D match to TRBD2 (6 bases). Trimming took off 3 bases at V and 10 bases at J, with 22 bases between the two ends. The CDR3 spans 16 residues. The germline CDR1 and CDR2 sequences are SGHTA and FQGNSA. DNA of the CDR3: TGTGCCAGCAGCTTGTCCCGGGACTCTCTTTCGTTGGAGCAGTTCTTC. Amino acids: CASSLSRDSLSLEQFF.

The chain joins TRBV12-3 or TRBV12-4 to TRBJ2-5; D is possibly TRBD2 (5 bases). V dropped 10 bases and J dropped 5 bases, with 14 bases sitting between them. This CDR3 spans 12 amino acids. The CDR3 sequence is CATSPGLETQYF. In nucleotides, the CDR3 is TGTGCCACCTCTCCGGGGTTGGAGACCCAGTACTTC.

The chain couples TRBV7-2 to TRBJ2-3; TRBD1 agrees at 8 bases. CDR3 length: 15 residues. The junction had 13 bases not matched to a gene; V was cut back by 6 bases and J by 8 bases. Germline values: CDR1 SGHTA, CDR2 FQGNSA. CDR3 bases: TGTGCCAGCAGGGGGGACAGGATGAGTGTTGGTACGCAGTATTTT. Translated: CASRGDRMSVGTQYF.

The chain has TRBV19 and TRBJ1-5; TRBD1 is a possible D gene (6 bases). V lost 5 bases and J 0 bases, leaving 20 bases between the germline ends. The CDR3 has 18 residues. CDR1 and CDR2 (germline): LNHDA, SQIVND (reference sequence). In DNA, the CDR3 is TGTGCCAGTAGTCATAGGGGGTCCAGCGTATATAGCAATCAGCCCCAGCATTTT. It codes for CASSHRGSSVYSNQPQHF.

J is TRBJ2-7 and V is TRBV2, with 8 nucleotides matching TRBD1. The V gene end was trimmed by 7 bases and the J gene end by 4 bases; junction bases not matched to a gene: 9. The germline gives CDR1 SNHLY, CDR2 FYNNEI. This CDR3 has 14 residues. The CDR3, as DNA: TGTGCCAGCACCCGGGACAGGACCCCTTACGAGCAGTACTTC. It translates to CASTRDRTPYEQYF.

The CDR3 protein is CATTKREAPLSSYNEQFF. The CDR3 nucleotides read TGTGCCACGACAAAGCGGGAGGCCCCTCTAAGCTCCTACAATGAGCAGTTCTTC. The V call is TRBV28, the J call TRBJ2-1; TRBD2 agrees at 9 bases. The germline CDR1 and CDR2 sequences are MDHEN and SYDVKM. The CDR3 length is 18 residues. Unmatched junction bases numbered 16, after V lost 10 bases and J lost 0 bases.

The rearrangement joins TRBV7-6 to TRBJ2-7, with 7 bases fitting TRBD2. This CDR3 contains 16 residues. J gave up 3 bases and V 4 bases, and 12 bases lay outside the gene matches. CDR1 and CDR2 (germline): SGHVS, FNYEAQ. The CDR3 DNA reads TGTGCCAGCAGCTGGGGAGGGGACGGCGGCTACTACGAGCAGTACTTC. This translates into CASSWGGDGGYYEQYF.

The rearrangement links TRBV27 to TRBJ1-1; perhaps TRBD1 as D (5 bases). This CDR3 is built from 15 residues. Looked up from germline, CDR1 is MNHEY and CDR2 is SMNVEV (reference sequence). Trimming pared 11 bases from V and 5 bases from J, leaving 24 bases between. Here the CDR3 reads CACRGVPLGGTEAFF. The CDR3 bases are TGTGCCTGTCGGGGGGTCCCCCTAGGTGGGACTGAAGCTTTCTTT.